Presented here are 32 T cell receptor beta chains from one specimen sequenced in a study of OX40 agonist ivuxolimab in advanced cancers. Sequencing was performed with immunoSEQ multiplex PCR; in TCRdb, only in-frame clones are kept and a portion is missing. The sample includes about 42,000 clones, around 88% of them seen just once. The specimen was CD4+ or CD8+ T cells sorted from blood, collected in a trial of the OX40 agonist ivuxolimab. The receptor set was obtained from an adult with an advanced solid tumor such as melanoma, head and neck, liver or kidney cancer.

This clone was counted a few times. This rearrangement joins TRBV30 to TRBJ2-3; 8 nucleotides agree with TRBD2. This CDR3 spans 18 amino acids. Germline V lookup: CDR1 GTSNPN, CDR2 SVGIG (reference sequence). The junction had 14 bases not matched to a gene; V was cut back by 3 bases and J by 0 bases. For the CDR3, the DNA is TGTGCCTGGAGAGATTGGATAGCGGGAATTAAGAGCACAGATACGCAGTATTTT. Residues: CAWRDWIAGIKSTDTQYF.

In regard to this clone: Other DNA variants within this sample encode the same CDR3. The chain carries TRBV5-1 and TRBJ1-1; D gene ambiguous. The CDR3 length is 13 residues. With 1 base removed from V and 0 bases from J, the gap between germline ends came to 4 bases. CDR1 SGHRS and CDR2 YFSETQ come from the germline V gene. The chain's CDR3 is CASSLRMNTEAFF. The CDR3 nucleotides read TGCGCCAGCAGCTTGAGGATGAACACTGAAGCTTTCTTT.

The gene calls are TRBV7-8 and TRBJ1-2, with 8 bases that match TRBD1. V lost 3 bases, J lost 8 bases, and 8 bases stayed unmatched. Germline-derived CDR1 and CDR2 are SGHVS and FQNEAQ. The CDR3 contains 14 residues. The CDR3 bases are TGTGCCAGCAGCTTGTTGTGGACAGGGAACGGCTACACCTTC. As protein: CASSLLWTGNGYTF.

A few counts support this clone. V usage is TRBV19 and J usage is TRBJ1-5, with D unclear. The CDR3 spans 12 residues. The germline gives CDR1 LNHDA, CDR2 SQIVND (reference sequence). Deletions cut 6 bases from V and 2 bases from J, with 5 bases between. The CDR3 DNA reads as TGTGCCAGTAGAATCGGCAATCAGCCCCAGCATTTT. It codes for CASRIGNQPQHF.

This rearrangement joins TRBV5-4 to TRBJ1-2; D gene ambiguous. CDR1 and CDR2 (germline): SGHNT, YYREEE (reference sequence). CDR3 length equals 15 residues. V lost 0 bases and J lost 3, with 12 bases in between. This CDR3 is CASSLDPGGDYGYTF. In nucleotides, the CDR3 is TGTGCCAGCAGCTTGGATCCCGGTGGCGACTATGGCTACACCTTC.

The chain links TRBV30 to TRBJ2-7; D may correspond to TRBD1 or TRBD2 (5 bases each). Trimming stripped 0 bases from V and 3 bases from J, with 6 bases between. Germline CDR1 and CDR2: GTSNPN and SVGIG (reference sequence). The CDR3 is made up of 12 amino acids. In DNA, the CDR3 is TGTGCCTGGAGTGTGGGGGACTACGAGCAGTACTTC. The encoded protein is CAWSVGDYEQYF.

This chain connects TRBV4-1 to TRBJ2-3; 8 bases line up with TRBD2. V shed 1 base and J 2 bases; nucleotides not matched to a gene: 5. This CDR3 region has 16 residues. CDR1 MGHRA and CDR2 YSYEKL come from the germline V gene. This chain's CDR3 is CASSQVGGRTTDTQYF. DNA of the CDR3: TGCGCCAGCAGCCAAGTTGGCGGGAGGACCACAGATACGCAGTATTTT.

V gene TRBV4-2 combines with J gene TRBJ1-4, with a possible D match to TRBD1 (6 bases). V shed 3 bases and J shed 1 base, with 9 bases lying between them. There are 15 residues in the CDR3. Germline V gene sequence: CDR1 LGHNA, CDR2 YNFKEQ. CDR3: CASSQGGRTNEKLFF. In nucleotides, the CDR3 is TGTGCCAGCAGCCAGGGGGGCAGAACTAATGAAAAACTGTTTTTT.

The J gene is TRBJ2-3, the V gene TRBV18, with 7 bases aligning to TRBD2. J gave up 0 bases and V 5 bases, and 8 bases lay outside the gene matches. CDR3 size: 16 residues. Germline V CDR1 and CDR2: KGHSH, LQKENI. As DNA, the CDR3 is TGTGCCAGCTCAGAGACTAGCTCAGAGAGCACAGATACGCAGTATTTT. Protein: CASSETSSESTDTQYF.

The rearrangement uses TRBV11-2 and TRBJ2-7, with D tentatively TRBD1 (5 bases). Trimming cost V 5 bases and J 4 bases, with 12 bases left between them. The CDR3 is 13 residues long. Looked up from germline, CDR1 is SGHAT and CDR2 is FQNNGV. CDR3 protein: CASSRGHGYEQYF. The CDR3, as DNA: TGTGCCAGCAGCCGCGGACACGGATACGAGCAGTACTTC. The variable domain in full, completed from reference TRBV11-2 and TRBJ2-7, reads EAGVAQSPRYKIIEKRQSVAFWCNPISGHATLYWYQQILGQGPKLLIQFQNNGVVDDSQLPKDRFSAERLKGVDSTLKIQPAKLEDSAVYLCASSRGHGYEQYFGPGTRLTVT.

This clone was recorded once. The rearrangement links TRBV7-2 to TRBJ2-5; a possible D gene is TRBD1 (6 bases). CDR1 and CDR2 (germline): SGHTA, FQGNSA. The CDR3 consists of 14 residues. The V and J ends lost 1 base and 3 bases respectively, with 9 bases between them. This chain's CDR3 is CASSLVPGEETQYF. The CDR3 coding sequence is TGTGCCAGCAGCTTAGTCCCAGGGGAAGAGACCCAGTACTTC. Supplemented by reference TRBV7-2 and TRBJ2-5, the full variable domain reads GAGVSQSPSNKVTEKGKDVELRCDPISGHTALYWYRQSLGQGLEFLIYFQGNSAPDKSGLPSDRFSAERTGGSVSTLTIQRTQQEDSAVYLCASSLVPGEETQYFGPGTRLLVL.

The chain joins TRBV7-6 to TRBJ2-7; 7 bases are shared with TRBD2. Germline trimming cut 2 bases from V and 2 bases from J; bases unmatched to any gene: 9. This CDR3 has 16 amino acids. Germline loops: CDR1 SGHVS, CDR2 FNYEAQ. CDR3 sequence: CASSLQGGRDPYEQYF. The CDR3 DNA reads TGTGCCAGCAGCTTACAGGGTGGGAGGGATCCCTACGAGCAGTACTTC.

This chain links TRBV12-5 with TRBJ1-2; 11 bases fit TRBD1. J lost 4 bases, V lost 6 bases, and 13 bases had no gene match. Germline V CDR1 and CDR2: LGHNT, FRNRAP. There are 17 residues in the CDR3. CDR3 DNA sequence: TGTGCTAGTGGACCTGGGACAGGGGGTCCACGATCCTATGGCTACACCTTC. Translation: CASGPGTGGPRSYGYTF.

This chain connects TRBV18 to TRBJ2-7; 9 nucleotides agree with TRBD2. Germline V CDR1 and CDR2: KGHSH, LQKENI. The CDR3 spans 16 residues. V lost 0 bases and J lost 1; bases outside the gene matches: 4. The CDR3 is CASSPPGGGASYEQYF. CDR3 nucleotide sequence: TGTGCCAGCTCACCACCGGGCGGGGGGGCGTCCTACGAGCAGTACTTC.

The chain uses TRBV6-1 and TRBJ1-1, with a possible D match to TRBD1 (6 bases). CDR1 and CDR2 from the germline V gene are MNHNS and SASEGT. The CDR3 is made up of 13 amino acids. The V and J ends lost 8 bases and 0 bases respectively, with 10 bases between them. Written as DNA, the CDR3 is TGTGCCAGCTGGGGGGCGATGAACACTGAAGCTTTCTTT. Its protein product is CASWGAMNTEAFF.

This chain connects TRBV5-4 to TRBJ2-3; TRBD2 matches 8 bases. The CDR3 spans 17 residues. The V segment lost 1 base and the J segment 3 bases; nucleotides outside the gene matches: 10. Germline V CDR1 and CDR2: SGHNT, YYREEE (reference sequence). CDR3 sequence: CASSLWLAGGETDTQYF. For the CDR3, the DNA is TGTGCCAGCAGCTTGTGGCTAGCGGGCGGGGAAACAGATACGCAGTATTTT. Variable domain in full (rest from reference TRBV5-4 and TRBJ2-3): ETGVTQSPTHLIKTRGQQVTLRCSSQSGHNTVSWYQQALGQGPQFIFQYYREEENGRGNFPPRFSGLQFPNYSSELNVNALELDDSALYLCASSLWLAGGETDTQYFGPGTRLTVL.

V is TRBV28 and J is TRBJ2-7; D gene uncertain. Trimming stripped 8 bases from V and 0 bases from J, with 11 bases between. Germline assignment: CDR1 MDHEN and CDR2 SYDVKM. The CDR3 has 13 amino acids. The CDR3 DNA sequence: TGTGCCAGCCGGTACAGTTACTCCTACGAGCAGTACTTC. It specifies CASRYSYSYEQYF.

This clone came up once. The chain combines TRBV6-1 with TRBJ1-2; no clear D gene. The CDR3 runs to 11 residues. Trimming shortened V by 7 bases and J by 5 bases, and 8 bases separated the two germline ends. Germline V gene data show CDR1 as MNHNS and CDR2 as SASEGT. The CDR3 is CASKDPYGYTF. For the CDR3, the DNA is TGTGCCAGCAAGGACCCATATGGCTACACCTTC.

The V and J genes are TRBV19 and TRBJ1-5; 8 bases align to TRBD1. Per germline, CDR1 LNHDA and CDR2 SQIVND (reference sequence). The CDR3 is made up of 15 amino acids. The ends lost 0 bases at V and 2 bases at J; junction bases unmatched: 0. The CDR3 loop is CASSIEQGGNQPQHF. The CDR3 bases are TGTGCCAGTAGTATAGAACAGGGGGGCAATCAGCCCCAGCATTTT.

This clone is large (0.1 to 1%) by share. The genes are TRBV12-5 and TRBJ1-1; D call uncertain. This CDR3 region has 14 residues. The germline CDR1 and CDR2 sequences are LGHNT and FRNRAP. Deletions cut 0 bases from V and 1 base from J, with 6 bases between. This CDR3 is CASGLVRENTEAFF. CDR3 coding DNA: TGTGCTAGTGGTTTGGTACGTGAGAACACTGAAGCTTTCTTT.

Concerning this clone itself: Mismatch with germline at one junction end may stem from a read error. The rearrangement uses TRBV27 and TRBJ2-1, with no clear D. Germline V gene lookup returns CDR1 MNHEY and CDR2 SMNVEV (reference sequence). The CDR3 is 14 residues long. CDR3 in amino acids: CARSPRPDHNEQFF. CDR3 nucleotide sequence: TGTGCCCGCAGTCCTCGCCCCGACCACAATGAGCAGTTCTTC.

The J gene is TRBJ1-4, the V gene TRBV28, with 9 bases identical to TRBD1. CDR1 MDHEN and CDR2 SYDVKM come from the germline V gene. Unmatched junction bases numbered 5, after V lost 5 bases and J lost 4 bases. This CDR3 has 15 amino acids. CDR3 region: CASSTKTGGNEKLFF. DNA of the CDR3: TGTGCCAGCAGTACAAAGACAGGGGGTAATGAAAAACTGTTTTTT. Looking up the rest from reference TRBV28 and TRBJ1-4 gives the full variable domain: DVKVTQSSRYLVKRTGEKVFLECVQDMDHENMFWYRQDPGLGLRLIYFSYDVKMKEKGDIPEGYSVSREKKERFSLILESASTNQTSMYLCASSTKTGGNEKLFFGSGTQLSVL.

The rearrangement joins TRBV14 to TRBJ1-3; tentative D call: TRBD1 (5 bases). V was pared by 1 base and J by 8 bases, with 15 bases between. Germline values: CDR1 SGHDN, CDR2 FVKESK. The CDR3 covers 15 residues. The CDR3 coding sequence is TGTGCCAGCAGCCAAGCTACGGGGCAAGGGGACACCATATATTTT. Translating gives CASSQATGQGDTIYF.

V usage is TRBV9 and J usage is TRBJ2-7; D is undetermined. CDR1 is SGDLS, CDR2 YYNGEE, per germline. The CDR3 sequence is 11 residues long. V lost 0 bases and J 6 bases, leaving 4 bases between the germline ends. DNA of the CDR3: TGTGCCAGCAGCGTAGGAGCCGAGCAGTACTTC. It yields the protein CASSVGAEQYF.

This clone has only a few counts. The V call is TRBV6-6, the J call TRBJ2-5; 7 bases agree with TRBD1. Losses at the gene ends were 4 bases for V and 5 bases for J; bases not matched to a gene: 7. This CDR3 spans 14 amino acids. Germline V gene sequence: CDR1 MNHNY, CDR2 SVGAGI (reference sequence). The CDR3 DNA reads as TGTGCCAGCAGTTCCTATACAGGGGAGGAGACCCAGTACTTC. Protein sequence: CASSSYTGEETQYF.

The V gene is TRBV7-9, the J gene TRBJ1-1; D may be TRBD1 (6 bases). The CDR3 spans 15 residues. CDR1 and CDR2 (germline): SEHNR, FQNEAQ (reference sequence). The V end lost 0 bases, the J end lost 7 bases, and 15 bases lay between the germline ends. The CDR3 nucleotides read TGTGCCAGCAGCTTAGCCAAAGGGGGGGCCCGTGAAGCTTTCTTT. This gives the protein CASSLAKGGAREAFF.

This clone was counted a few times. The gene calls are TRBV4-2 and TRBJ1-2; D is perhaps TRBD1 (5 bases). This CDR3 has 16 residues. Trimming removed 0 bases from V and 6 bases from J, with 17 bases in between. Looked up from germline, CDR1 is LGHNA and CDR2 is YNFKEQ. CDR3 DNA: TGTGCCAGCAGCCAAGATGGCGGCCTCCGAGGGGATGGCTACACCTTC. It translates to CASSQDGGLRGDGYTF.

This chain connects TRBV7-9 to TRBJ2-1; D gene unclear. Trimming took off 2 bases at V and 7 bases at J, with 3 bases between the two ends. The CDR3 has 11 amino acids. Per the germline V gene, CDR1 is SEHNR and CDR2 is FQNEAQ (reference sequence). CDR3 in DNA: TGTGCCAGCAGCTTAAATAATGAGCAGTTCTTC. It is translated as CASSLNNEQFF.

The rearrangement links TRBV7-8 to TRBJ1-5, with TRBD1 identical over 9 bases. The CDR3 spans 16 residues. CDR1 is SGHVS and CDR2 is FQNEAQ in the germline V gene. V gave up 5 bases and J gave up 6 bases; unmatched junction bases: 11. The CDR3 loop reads CASSPQDRGGFQPQHF. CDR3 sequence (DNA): TGTGCCAGCAGCCCACAGGACAGGGGAGGGTTTCAGCCCCAGCATTTT.

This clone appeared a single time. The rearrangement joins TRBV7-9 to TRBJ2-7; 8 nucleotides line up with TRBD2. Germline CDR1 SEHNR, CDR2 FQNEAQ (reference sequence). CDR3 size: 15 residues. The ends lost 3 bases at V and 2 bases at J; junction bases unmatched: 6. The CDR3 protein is CASSFRGGSPYEQYF. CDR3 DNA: TGTGCCAGCAGCTTCCGGGGGGGGTCACCCTACGAGCAGTACTTC.

Written as DNA, the CDR3 is TGTGCCAGCAGCTTAGCGACAGCCTACGAGCAGTACTTC. It translates to CASSLATAYEQYF. The chain is built from TRBV7-6 and TRBJ2-7; D is possibly TRBD1 (5 bases). V lost 0 bases to trimming and J lost 2 bases, with 5 bases between them. The CDR3 covers 13 residues. Germline V gene data show CDR1 as SGHVS and CDR2 as FNYEAQ.

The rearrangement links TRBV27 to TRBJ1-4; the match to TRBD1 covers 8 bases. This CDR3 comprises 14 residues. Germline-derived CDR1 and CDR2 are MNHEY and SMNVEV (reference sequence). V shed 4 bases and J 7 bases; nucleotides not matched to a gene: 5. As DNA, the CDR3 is TGTGCCAGCAGTTATGACAGGGGCGCTGAAAAACTGTTTTTT. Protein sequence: CASSYDRGAEKLFF.